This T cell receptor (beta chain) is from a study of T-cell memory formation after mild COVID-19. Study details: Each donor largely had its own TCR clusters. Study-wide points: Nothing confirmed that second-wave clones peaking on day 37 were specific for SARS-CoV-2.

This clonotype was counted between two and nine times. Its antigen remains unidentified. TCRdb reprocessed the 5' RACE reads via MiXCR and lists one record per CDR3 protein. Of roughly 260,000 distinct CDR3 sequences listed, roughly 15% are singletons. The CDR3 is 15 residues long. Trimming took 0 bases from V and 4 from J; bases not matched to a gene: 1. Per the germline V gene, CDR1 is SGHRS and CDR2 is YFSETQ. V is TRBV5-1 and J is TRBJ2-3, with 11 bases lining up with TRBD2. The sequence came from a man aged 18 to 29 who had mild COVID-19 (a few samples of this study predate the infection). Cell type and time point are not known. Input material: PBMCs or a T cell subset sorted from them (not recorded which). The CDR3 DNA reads TGCGCCAGCAGCTTGGCACTAGCGGGAGCAGATACGCAGTATTTT. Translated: CASSLALAGADTQYF.